A single sample gave rise to the 17 T cell receptor beta chains below, sequenced in a study of blood T cell repertoires in COVID-19. Assay used: immunoSEQ multiplex PCR; TCRdb lists only in-frame clones, some missing. The data show under 300,000 clones, with roughly 90% seen just once and 6% to 7% held by the top ten. Specimen: PBMCs or T cells enriched from blood (not recorded which). The receptors originated from a woman in her 30s with acute COVID-19.

This chain links TRBV7-6 with TRBJ1-2, with 7 bases that match TRBD1. V lost 5 bases and J lost 4; bases outside the gene matches: 10. The CDR3 consists of 15 residues. Germline assignment: CDR1 SGHVS and CDR2 FNYEAQ. The CDR3 coding sequence is TGTGCCAGCAGCCCAAGGACAGGATCACGCTATGGCTACACCTTC. Translating it yields CASSPRTGSRYGYTF.

This clone has just a few counts. V and J are TRBV27 and TRBJ2-3; 9 bases fit TRBD2. With 5 bases clipped from V and 8 bases from J, the junction kept 2 bases outside the gene matches. The CDR3 extends over 12 amino acids. CDR1 MNHEY and CDR2 SMNVEV come from the germline V gene (reference sequence). CDR3 bases: TGTGCCAGCAGTCTTAGCGGGGGTACGCAGTATTTT. Its translation is CASSLSGGTQYF.

The chain combines TRBV15 with TRBJ1-1; no clear D. CDR1 and CDR2 (germline): LNHNV, YYDKDF (reference sequence). Trimming removed 5 bases at V and 0 bases at J, with 7 bases between. This CDR3 is built from 13 residues. This chain's CDR3 is CATSPQMNTEAFF. The CDR3 DNA reads TGTGCCACCAGCCCTCAGATGAACACTGAAGCTTTCTTT.

This chain uses TRBV7-9 with TRBJ2-1; the D gene is possibly TRBD1 (5 bases). In germline, CDR1 is SEHNR, CDR2 FQNEAQ (reference sequence). The CDR3 consists of 15 residues. V shed 1 base and J shed 5 bases, with 12 bases lying between them. This CDR3 reads CASSLGQGENNEQFF. CDR3 nucleotides: TGTGCCAGCAGCTTAGGGCAGGGTGAGAACAATGAGCAGTTCTTC.

The chain employs TRBV7-6 and TRBJ2-2, with D perhaps matching TRBD2 (7 bases). Germline CDR1 and CDR2: SGHVS and FNYEAQ. V lost 6 bases and J lost 4, with 15 bases in between. The CDR3 contains 15 residues. CDR3 sequence reads: CASRPNREGTGELFF. The DNA for the CDR3 is TGTGCCAGCAGACCGAACAGGGAGGGCACCGGGGAGCTGTTTTTT.

The chain has TRBV15 and TRBJ1-5; D remains ambiguous. The length of the CDR3 is 16 residues. Looked up from germline, CDR1 is LNHNV and CDR2 is YYDKDF (reference sequence). Trimming removed 3 bases at V and 2 bases at J, with 14 bases between. In DNA form, the CDR3 reads TGTGCCACCAGCAGTATACCTATAGGAGGCAATCAGCCCCAGCATTTT. It encodes CATSSIPIGGNQPQHF.

This clone was seen only a few times. This rearrangement joins TRBV2 to TRBJ1-2; tentative D call: TRBD1 (5 bases). Germline V gene lookup returns CDR1 SNHLY and CDR2 FYNNEI. The length of the CDR3 is 12 residues. Trimming left V 7 bases short and J 4 bases short, with 10 bases between. CDR3 DNA sequence: TGTGCCAGCATCGACAGAGGCTATGGCTACACCTTC. Encoded protein: CASIDRGYGYTF.

The V and J genes are TRBV19 and TRBJ1-1, with D maybe TRBD1 (5 bases). The length of the CDR3 is 13 residues. V lost 5 bases and J 3 bases, leaving 10 bases between the germline ends. The germline CDR1 and CDR2 sequences are LNHDA and SQIVND (reference sequence). The CDR3 region has the DNA TGTGCCAGTAGTTCAGGGTTGTACACTGAAGCTTTCTTT. Its translation is CASSSGLYTEAFF.

This chain uses TRBV2 with TRBJ2-5, with TRBD1 identical over 8 bases. CDR3 size: 13 residues. J was trimmed by 1 base and V by 6 bases; bases with no gene match: 1. CDR1 is SNHLY and CDR2 is FYNNEI in the germline V gene. The CDR3 region is CASRDRVQETQYF. CDR3 DNA: TGTGCCAGCAGGGACAGGGTCCAAGAGACCCAGTACTTC. Combining the CDR3 with reference TRBV2 and TRBJ2-5 gives the whole variable domain EPEVTQTPSHQVTQMGQEVILRCVPISNHLYFYWYRQILGQKVEFLVSFYNNEISEKSEIFDDQFSVERPDGSNFTLKIRSTKLEDSAMYFCASRDRVQETQYFGPGTRLLVL.

J is TRBJ1-5 and V is TRBV9; 10 nucleotides align to TRBD1. Trimming took 3 bases from V and 3 from J; bases not matched to a gene: 6. The germline V gene has CDR1 SGDLS and CDR2 YYNGEE. The CDR3 runs 16 residues. CDR3 in DNA: TGTGCCAGCAGCGCCGGGACAGGGGAATCCAATCAGCCCCAGCATTTT. Translated, it gives CASSAGTGESNQPQHF.

The chain links TRBV14 to TRBJ1-2; D is perhaps TRBD1 (6 bases). CDR3 size: 15 residues. Germline V CDR1 and CDR2: SGHDN, FVKESK. V lost 0 bases to trimming and J lost 5 bases, with 13 bases between them. CDR3 nucleotide sequence: TGTGCCAGCAGCCAAGACTGGACAGATTCTTATGGCTACACCTTC. This codes for CASSQDWTDSYGYTF.

The rearrangement uses TRBV25-1 and TRBJ2-7, with 8 bases that match TRBD2. Germline V gene lookup returns CDR1 MGHDK and CDR2 SYGVNS. J lost 1 base, V lost 5 bases, and 10 bases had no gene match. The CDR3 is 16 amino acids. The CDR3 sequence: CASSLASGPLSYEQYF. The DNA of the CDR3 is TGTGCCAGCAGTTTGGCTAGCGGGCCCCTTTCCTACGAGCAGTACTTC.

The chain carries TRBV28 and TRBJ1-2; 7 bases are shared with TRBD1. Trimming cost V 7 bases and J 4 bases; bases outside gene matches: 9. The CDR3 sequence is 14 residues long. Germline loops: CDR1 MDHEN, CDR2 SYDVKM. The CDR3 protein is CASNRDRHFYGYTF. In DNA, the CDR3 is TGTGCCAGCAACAGGGACAGACACTTCTATGGCTACACCTTC.

The chain combines TRBV29-1 with TRBJ1-2, with a weak D call TRBD1 (6 bases). CDR3 length: 12 amino acids. Germline values: CDR1 SQVTM, CDR2 ANQGSEA. Trimming shortened V by 6 bases and J by 4 bases, and 12 bases separated the two germline ends. The CDR3 DNA reads as TGCAGCGTGGACCCAGGGGTCTATGGCTACACCTTC. This sequence encodes CSVDPGVYGYTF.

This clone was seen a single time. This rearrangement joins TRBV29-1 to TRBJ1-2; D is undetermined. The CDR3 has 14 amino acids. Trimming pared 6 bases from V and 2 bases from J, leaving 16 bases between. CDR1 is SQVTM, CDR2 ANQGSEA, per germline. CDR3 sequence (DNA): TGCAGCGTCGTTATAGACTCACGAAACTATGGCTACACCTTC. It yields the protein CSVVIDSRNYGYTF.

The genes are TRBV6-1 and TRBJ1-2; possibly TRBD1 for D (5 bases). Germline values: CDR1 MNHNS, CDR2 SASEGT. With 1 base removed from V and 2 bases from J, the gap between germline ends came to 8 bases. The CDR3 is made up of 14 amino acids. The CDR3 nucleotides read TGTGCCAGCAGTGAAGGGTCAGGGAACTATGGCTACACCTTC. The encoded protein is CASSEGSGNYGYTF.

J is TRBJ2-7 and V is TRBV28, with TRBD1 matching over 7 bases. Trimming cost V 11 bases and J 2 bases; bases outside gene matches: 15. The CDR3 has 15 amino acids. Germline CDR1 is MDHEN and CDR2 is SYDVKM. This chain's CDR3 is CASRPVGTAAYEQYF. For the CDR3, the DNA is TGTGCCTCAAGACCGGTCGGGACAGCGGCCTACGAGCAGTACTTC.